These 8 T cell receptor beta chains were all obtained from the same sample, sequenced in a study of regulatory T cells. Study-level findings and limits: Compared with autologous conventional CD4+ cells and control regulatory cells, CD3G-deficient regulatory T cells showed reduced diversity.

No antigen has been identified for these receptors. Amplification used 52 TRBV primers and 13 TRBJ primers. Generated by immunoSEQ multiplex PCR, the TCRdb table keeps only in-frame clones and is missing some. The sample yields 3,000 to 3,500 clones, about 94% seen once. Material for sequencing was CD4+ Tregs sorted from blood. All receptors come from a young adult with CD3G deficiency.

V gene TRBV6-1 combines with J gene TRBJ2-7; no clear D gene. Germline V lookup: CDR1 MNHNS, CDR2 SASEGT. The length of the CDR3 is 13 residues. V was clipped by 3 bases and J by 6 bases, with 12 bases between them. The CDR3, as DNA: TGTGCCAGCAGTGAGGACCTCTCTCGCGAGCAGTACTTC. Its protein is CASSEDLSREQYF.

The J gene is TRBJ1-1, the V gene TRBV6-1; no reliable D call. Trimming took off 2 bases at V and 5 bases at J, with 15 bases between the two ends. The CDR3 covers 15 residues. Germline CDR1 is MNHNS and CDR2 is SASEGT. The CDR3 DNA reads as TGTGCCAGCAGTGAATTCTTTAGGGTGTATACTGAAGCTTTCTTT. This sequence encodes CASSEFFRVYTEAFF.

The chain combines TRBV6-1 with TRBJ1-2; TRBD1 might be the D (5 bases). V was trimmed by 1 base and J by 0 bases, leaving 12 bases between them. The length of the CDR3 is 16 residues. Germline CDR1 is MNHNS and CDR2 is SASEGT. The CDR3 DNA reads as TGTGCCAGCAGTGAAGATGGGGCCCGAACTAACTATGGCTACACCTTC. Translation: CASSEDGARTNYGYTF.

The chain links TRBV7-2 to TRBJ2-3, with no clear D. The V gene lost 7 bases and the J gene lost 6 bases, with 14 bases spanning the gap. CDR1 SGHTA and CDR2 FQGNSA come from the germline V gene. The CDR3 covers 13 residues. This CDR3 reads CASTPNQADTQYF. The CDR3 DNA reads TGTGCCAGCACCCCCAATCAGGCGGATACGCAGTATTTT.

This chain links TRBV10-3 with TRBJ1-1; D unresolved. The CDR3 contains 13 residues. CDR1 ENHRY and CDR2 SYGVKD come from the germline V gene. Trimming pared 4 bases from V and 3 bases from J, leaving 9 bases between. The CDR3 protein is CAISASADTEAFF. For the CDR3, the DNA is TGTGCCATCAGTGCTTCCGCAGACACTGAAGCTTTCTTT.

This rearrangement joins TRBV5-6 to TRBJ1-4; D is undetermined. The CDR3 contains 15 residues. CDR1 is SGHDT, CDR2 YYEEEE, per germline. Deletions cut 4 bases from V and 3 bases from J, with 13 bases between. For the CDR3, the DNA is TGTGCCAGCAGCCGAGGCATCCAGCCTAATGAAAAACTGTTTTTT. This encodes CASSRGIQPNEKLFF.

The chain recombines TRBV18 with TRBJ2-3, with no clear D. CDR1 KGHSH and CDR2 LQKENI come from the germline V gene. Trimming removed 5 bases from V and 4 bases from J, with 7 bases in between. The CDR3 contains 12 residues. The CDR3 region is CASSGSADTQYF. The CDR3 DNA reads TGTGCCAGCTCAGGCTCCGCAGATACGCAGTATTTT.

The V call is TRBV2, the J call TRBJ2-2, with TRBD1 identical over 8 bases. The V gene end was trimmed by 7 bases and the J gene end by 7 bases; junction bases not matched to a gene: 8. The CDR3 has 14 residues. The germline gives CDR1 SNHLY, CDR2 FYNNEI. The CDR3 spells CASNPGGWGGELFF. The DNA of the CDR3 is TGTGCCAGCAACCCAGGGGGCTGGGGCGGGGAGCTGTTTTTT.